The rows below give T cell receptor beta chains drawn from one sample of a study of identical twins. Via MiXCR, TCRdb re-called the 5' RACE reads, giving one row per CDR3 protein. The table shows a few hundred thousand distinct CDR3 sequences, with about 8.5% occurring only once. These same data were also listed under a study on yellow fever vaccine responses in identical twins.

Sequencing used CD8+ T cells sorted from blood. The receptors here all came from a woman aged 18-29 years in good health. Each CDR3 is given with its conserved first and last residue. Fields, in order: CDR3 length, V gene, J gene, clone size, D gene, CDR3 DNA, CDR3 protein. The D gene is left open where the match is weak. The size of a clone is reported for some rows only, either as once, few or many, or as a class for expanded clones.

>14|TRBV20-1|TRBJ2-7|many|.
TGCAGTGCTGATGGGGATGGCGAGACCTACGAGCAGTACTTC
CSADGDGETYEQYF
>13|TRBV9|TRBJ2-3|.|.
TGTGCCAGCAGCGTAGCTCGGCCAGATACGCAGTATTTT
CASSVARPDTQYF
>14|TRBV20-1|TRBJ2-7|.|TRBD1
TGCAGTGCTAGATTGGGACAGGGCATTTACGAGCAGTACTTC
CSARLGQGIYEQYF
>11|TRBV13|TRBJ2-1|few|.
TGTGCCAGCAGGCAGGGGAGTGAGCAGTTCTTC
CASRQGSEQFF
>13|TRBV12-3/TRBV12-4|TRBJ2-3|many|.
TGTGCCAGCAGTGCGGGTACCACAGATACGCAGTATTTT
CASSAGTTDTQYF
>21|TRBV20-1|TRBJ2-1|.|TRBD2
TGCAGGGCTAAAGATCCGGGCTTAGCTAGCGGGAGGGCCGGGGAGCGAAATGAGCAGTTCTTC
CRAKDPGLASGRAGERNEQFF
>17|TRBV7-9|TRBJ2-4|many|TRBD1
TGTGCCAGCAGCGGGACAGGGGGAGACCTAGCCAAAAACATTCAGTACTTC
CASSGTGGDLAKNIQYF
>14|TRBV27|TRBJ2-5|.|TRBD2
TGTGCCAGCAGACCGGGACTAGCGTTTGAGACCCAGTACTTC
CASRPGLAFETQYF
>15|TRBV7-9|TRBJ2-3|.|TRBD2
TGTGCCAGCAGCTTCTCAGCGGGAGGCACAGATACGCAGTATTTT
CASSFSAGGTDTQYF
>15|TRBV11-2|TRBJ2-1|.|.
TGTGCCAGCAGCTTAGCCCCACGTTCCTACAATGAGCAGTTCTTC
CASSLAPRSYNEQFF
>16|TRBV4-3|TRBJ2-5|few|TRBD2
TGCGCCAGCAGCCAAGAGCCTAGCGGGGCGATGGAGACCCAGTACTTC
CASSQEPSGAMETQYF
>15|TRBV10-2|TRBJ2-3|many|TRBD2
TGCGCCAGCAGTATGACTAGCGGAGGTTTGGATACGCAGTATTTT
CASSMTSGGLDTQYF
>18|TRBV11-1|TRBJ2-3|few|.
TGTGCCAGCAGCCCGCCGTTCGGGCGGGATGGGTCAGCAGATACGCAGTATTTT
CASSPPFGRDGSADTQYF
>14|TRBV12-3/TRBV12-4|TRBJ1-1|many|.
TGTGCCAGCAGTTTAGGGGGGTTGAACACTGAAGCTTTCTTT
CASSLGGLNTEAFF
>17|TRBV7-9|TRBJ2-1|.|TRBD2
TGTGCCAGCAGTTCTAGCGGGAGGAAAAGCTCCTACAATGAGCAGTTCTTC
CASSSSGRKSSYNEQFF
>15|TRBV4-3|TRBJ1-1|.|.
TGCGCCAGCAGCCAAGATTGGGCGGGGAACACTGAAGCTTTCTTT
CASSQDWAGNTEAFF
>15|TRBV4-3|TRBJ2-7|.|.
TGCGCCAGCAGCCAAGATAGGGGTACAGCCTACGAGCATTACTTC
CASSQDRGTAYEHYF
>13|TRBV12-3/TRBV12-4|TRBJ2-7|.|.
TGTGCCAGCGCCCTTGGCGGGACCTACGAGCAGTACTTC
CASALGGTYEQYF
>15|TRBV9|TRBJ2-1|.|.
TGTGCCAGCAGCATAAGGTCGGACTCCTACAATGAGCAGTTCTTC
CASSIRSDSYNEQFF
>15|TRBV4-3|TRBJ2-1|many|TRBD2
TGCGCCAGCAGCCAGGCCGGGACTAGGAGTAATGAGCAGTTCTTC
CASSQAGTRSNEQFF
>12|TRBV29-1|TRBJ2-7|many|TRBD1
TGCAGCGTTTTAGCAAGGGGGCGCGAGCAGTACTTC
CSVLARGREQYF
>14|TRBV12-3/TRBV12-4|TRBJ2-3|many|.
TGTGCCAGCAGTTTATTACAGGGCACAGATACGCAGTATTTT
CASSLLQGTDTQYF
>11|TRBV6-2/TRBV6-3|TRBJ2-7|few|.
TGTGCCAGCAGTTACGACAACCAGCAGTACTTC
CASSYDNQQYF
>14|TRBV27|TRBJ1-5|many|TRBD1
TGTGCCAGCAGACACGGACAGGGGAGTCAGCCCCAGCATTTT
CASRHGQGSQPQHF
>16|TRBV7-6|TRBJ2-3|.|.
TGTGCCAGCAGCCCCCCTCCACACGACTCAGGGGTGCCGCAGTATTTT
CASSPPPHDSGVPQYF
>16|TRBV6-5|TRBJ2-3|few|.
TGTGCCAGCAGTTACTCGCCTTCCCCCGTGGTAGATACGCAGTATTTT
CASSYSPSPVVDTQYF
>14|TRBV12-3/TRBV12-4|TRBJ2-7|many|.
TGTGCCAGCAGTTCACCCCCCAGCTCCTACGAGCAGTACTTC
CASSSPPSSYEQYF
>16|TRBV20-1|TRBJ2-7|.|.
TGCAGTGCGCGACCTAGCCTGAGTCCACCGGGCTACGAGCAGTACTTC
CSARPSLSPPGYEQYF
>15|TRBV25-1|TRBJ2-5|.|TRBD1
TGTGCCAGCAGACTCCGTACAGGGGTAAAAGAGACCCAGTACTTC
CASRLRTGVKETQYF
>13|TRBV13|TRBJ2-7|many|TRBD2
TGTGCCAGCAGCGCGGGGGGGGCCTACGAGCAGTACTTC
CASSAGGAYEQYF
>13|TRBV6-6|TRBJ2-1|few|.
TGTGCCACCACTGGGCAGGATTCTAATGAGCAGTTCTTC
CATTGQDSNEQFF
>15|TRBV20-1|TRBJ2-2|.|.
TGCAGTGCTAGAGATCAGGGCACGAACACCGGGGAGCTGTTTTTT
CSARDQGTNTGELFF
>16|TRBV7-9|TRBJ2-1|many|.
TGTGCCAGCAGCTCTCGCCAACCTGAGACCTACAATGAGCAGTTCTTC
CASSSRQPETYNEQFF
>11|TRBV7-9|TRBJ1-1|few|.
TGTGCCAGCAGCTTCCCAGAAGAAGCTTTCTTT
CASSFPEEAFF
>13|TRBV20-1|TRBJ2-7|.|.
TGCAGTGCTAGATATTCCGGAACCTACGAGCAGTACTTC
CSARYSGTYEQYF
>18|TRBV6-2/TRBV6-3|TRBJ2-7|.|.
TGTGCCAGCACCCCCGTGGGAGGGGGCAGCGGAACCCCCTACGAGCAGTACTTC
CASTPVGGGSGTPYEQYF
>16|TRBV6-2/TRBV6-3|TRBJ2-7|few|TRBD2
TGTGCCAGCAGTCCGACTAGCGGGAGCCCACGACTTGAGCAGTACTTC
CASSPTSGSPRLEQYF
>17|TRBV9|TRBJ2-2|.|TRBD1
TGTGCCAGCAGCAGCCCCCGGGACAGGGGATCGGCCGGGGAGCTGTTTTTT
CASSSPRDRGSAGELFF
>13|TRBV15|TRBJ2-1|many|.
TGTGCCACCAGCAGAACGAACAGGGATGAGCAGTTCTTC
CATSRTNRDEQFF
>12|TRBV28|TRBJ2-7|.|TRBD1
TGTGCCAGCTACGGGACAGGGGATGAGCAGTACTTC
CASYGTGDEQYF
>21|TRBV11-2|TRBJ2-7|many|TRBD2
TGTGCCAGCAGCTACCTCCCGGGGGACAGGGGGACTAGCGGGGGCCAGTACGAGCAGTACTTC
CASSYLPGDRGTSGGQYEQYF
>13|TRBV2|TRBJ2-5|few|TRBD2
TGTGCCAGCAGCGACGGACTAGCCGCCACCCAGTACTTC
CASSDGLAATQYF
>16|TRBV4-1|TRBJ2-5|.|TRBD2
TGCGCCAGCAGCCAAGGGGCAGGGACTAGCGGGGAGACCCAGTACTTC
CASSQGAGTSGETQYF
>15|TRBV20-1|TRBJ2-7|few|TRBD2
TGCAGTGCTAGGGAAGAATCGGGGAGGGCCCACGAGCAGTACTTC
CSAREESGRAHEQYF
>15|TRBV7-7|TRBJ2-3|.|.
TGTGCTAGCAGCTTCAAACCGTCTAGCACAGATACGCAGTATTTT
CASSFKPSSTDTQYF
>17|TRBV2|TRBJ2-7|many|.
TGTGCCAGCAGAGGTAGGACCGGGGCTCTACCCTCCTACGAGCAGTACTTC
CASRGRTGALPSYEQYF
>15|TRBV7-9|TRBJ2-7|few|.
TGTGCCAGCAGCTTAGTGGGCAGGAGCTCCTACGAGCAGTACTTC
CASSLVGRSSYEQYF
>15|TRBV14|TRBJ2-7|.|TRBD2
TGTGCCAGCAGCCAAGGCCAGCGGGGGGGCTACGAGCAGTACTTC
CASSQGQRGGYEQYF
>18|TRBV20-1|TRBJ1-1|.|TRBD1
TGCAGTGCTAGAGGCATAACAGGGGGCGCGATTAAAAACACTGAAGCTTTCTTT
CSARGITGGAIKNTEAFF
>15|TRBV3-1|TRBJ2-5|.|.
TGTGCCAGCGCGTCCGGGGCCCGGGCCCGGGAGACCCAGTACTTC
CASASGARARETQYF
>14|TRBV2|TRBJ1-3|.|TRBD1
TGTGCCAGCAGGGTTTCGACAGGGGGAAACACCATATATTTT
CASRVSTGGNTIYF
>14|TRBV27|TRBJ2-5|many|TRBD2
TGTGCCAGCAGTTTGGGGGGGGTAGGGGAGACCCAGTACTTC
CASSLGGVGETQYF
>15|TRBV3-1|TRBJ2-7|.|.
TGTGCCAGCAGCCACATATCGACAGGCTACAACGAGCAGTACTTC
CASSHISTGYNEQYF
>17|TRBV18|TRBJ2-1|few|TRBD2
TGTGCCAGCTCACCAACTGAGTGGGACTACTCATACAATGAGCAGTTCTTC
CASSPTEWDYSYNEQFF
>16|TRBV20-1|TRBJ2-7|few|TRBD2
TGCAGTGCGAGGGAGGGGGCGGCGGGGGGGCCCTACGAGCAGTACTTC
CSAREGAAGGPYEQYF